These T cell receptor beta chains were read from a single sample in a study of blood T cell repertoires in COVID-19. Some clones are missing from TCRdb's copy, which holds only in-frame ones; the method was immunoSEQ multiplex PCR. The sample contains 270,000 or so clones, under 90% of which appear only once. The sample consisted of peripheral blood. These receptors came from a woman aged 60-75 years with active or convalescent COVID-19. CDR3s include the opening cysteine and the closing phenylalanine or tryptophan. A D gene is named only where the DNA matches it firmly. Part of the rows lack a size; the others show once, few, many or a class for expanded clones.

j_call | v_call | d_call | clone_size | cdr3_aa | cdr3_nt
TRBJ2-3 | TRBV10-3 | TRBD2 | few | CAISESNQGAGGSTDTQYF | TGTGCCATCAGTGAGTCGAACCAAGGAGCGGGGGGGAGCACAGATACGCAGTATTTT
TRBJ2-3 | TRBV6-5 | TRBD2 | - | CASQTSGTDTQYF | TGTGCCAGCCAAACTAGCGGCACAGATACGCAGTATTTT
TRBJ1-4 | TRBV28 | - | - | CASSLRSGFEKLFF | TGTGCCAGCAGTTTACGGTCAGGTTTCGAAAAACTGTTTTTT
TRBJ1-1 | TRBV10-3 | TRBD1 | - | CAISEGQGLTEAFF | TGTGCCATCAGTGAGGGACAGGGTTTAACTGAAGCTTTCTTT
TRBJ2-5 | TRBV5-6 | - | - | CASSFGRGETQYF | TGTGCCAGCAGCTTCGGCAGGGGAGAGACCCAGTACTTC
TRBJ2-1 | TRBV27 | - | - | CASSPIPLRGNEQFF | TGTGCCAGCAGTCCCATCCCGCTCAGGGGAAATGAGCAGTTCTTC
TRBJ1-4 | TRBV5-4 | - | few | CASSLDRANEKLFF | TGTGCCAGCAGCTTGGACAGGGCAAATGAAAAACTGTTTTTT
TRBJ1-6 | TRBV29-1 | - | few | CSVEAGPGSPLHF | TGCAGCGTTGAAGCAGGGCCTGGTTCACCCCTCCACTTT
TRBJ1-2 | TRBV5-1 | TRBD1 | - | CASSLGQGARNYGYTF | TGCGCCAGCAGCTTGGGCCAGGGGGCGCGTAACTATGGCTACACCTTC
TRBJ1-1 | TRBV3-1/TRBV3-2 | - | - | CASSQEPGAAEAFF | TGTGCCAGCAGCCAAGAGCCAGGGGCCGCTGAAGCTTTCTTT
TRBJ1-1 | TRBV3-1/TRBV3-2 | TRBD1 | - | CASSQGDSNTEAFF | TGTGCCAGCAGCCAAGGGGACAGTAACACTGAAGCTTTCTTT